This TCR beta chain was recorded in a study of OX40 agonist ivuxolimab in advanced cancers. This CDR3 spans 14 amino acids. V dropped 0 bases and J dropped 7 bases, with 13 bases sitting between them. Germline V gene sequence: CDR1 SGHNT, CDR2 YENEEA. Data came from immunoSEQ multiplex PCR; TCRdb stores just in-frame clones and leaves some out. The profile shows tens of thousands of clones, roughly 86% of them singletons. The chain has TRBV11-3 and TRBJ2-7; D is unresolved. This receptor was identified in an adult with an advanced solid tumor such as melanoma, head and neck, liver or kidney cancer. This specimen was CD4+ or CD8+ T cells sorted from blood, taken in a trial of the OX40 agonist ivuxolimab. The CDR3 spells CASSLESKSGEQYF. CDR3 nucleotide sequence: TGTGCCAGCAGCTTAGAGTCGAAAAGTGGGGAGCAGTACTTC.